Sequencing of this T cell receptor beta chain was carried out in a study of T cell responses to AZD1222 COVID-19 vaccine. Study-wide results and caveats: The breadth and depth of Spike-specific TCRs increased once two AZD1222 doses had been given. Repertoires in all cases were sampled only once the peak T cell response had passed. AZD1222 recipients seropositive at baseline numbered only six or seven. The span of vaccine-associated CD4 TCRs extended across spike, with dominance at 160-218 and 743-854.

Sequenced by immunoSEQ multiplex PCR; TCRdb stores in-frame clones only, minus some. Of 80,000 to 100,000 clones listed, approximately 94% are singletons. Worth noting for this clone: Its antigen is undetermined.

The CDR3 has 15 residues. The germline gives CDR1 MNHEY, CDR2 SVGAGI. J was trimmed by 4 bases and V by 7 bases; bases with no gene match: 7. The specimen was peripheral blood, collected on day 0 of AZD1222 vaccination. This rearrangement joins TRBV6-5 to TRBJ2-2, with TRBD1 matching over 9 bases. The sequence derives from an adult in good health. CDR3 nucleotide sequence: TGTGCCAGCATGCCGGGACAGGGAGCCACCGGGGAGCTGTTTTTT. This translates into CASMPGQGATGELFF.